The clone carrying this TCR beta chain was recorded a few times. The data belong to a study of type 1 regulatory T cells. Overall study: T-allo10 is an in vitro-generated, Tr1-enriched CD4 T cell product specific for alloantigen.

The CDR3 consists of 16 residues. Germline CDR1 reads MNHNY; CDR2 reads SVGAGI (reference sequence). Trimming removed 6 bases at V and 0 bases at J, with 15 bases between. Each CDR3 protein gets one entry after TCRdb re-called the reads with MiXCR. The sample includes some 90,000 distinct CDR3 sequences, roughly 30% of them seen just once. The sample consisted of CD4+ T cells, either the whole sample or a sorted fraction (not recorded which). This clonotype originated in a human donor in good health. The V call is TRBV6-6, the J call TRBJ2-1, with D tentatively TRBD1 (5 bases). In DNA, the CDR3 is TGTGCCAGCAGCCTGCTGGGGCGTAGCTCCTACAATGAGCAGTTCTTC. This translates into CASSLLGRSSYNEQFF.